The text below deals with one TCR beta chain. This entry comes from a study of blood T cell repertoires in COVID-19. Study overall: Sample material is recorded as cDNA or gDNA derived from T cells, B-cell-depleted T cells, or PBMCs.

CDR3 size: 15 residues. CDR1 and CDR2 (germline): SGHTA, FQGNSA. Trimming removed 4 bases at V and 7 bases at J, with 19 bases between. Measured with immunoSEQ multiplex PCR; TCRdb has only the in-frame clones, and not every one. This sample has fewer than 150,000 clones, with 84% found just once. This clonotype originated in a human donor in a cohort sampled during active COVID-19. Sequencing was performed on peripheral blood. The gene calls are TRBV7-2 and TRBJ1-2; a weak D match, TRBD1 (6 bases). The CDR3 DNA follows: TGTGCCAGCAGCTCTAGCCCGACAGGCCTGGGTGGCTACACCTTC. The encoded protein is CASSSSPTGLGGYTF.